The clone carrying this T cell receptor beta chain was observed many times. Its target is unknown. This entry is derived from a study of read filtering for tumor transcriptome and immune sequencing. Study information: Per sample, TCR-region reads ranged about 4 to 11 million by IR-seq, roughly 80 to 1273 by RNA-seq.

The V end was cut by 1 base, the J end by 1 base, with 14 bases between. The CDR3 is 16 amino acids. Germline V gene sequence: CDR1 SGHRS, CDR2 YFSETQ. Notes on the study in general: About 77% of IR-seq clonotypes had a single read, yet these held approximately 4% of reads.

Molecular barcoded adaptors covering alpha/delta and beta/gamma chains were used on 400 to 450 ng RNA. TCRdb redid the calling of the reads with MiXCR, one entry per CDR3 protein. There are approximately 40,000 distinct CDR3 sequences in the sample; roughly an eighth occur only once, and 25% to 30% lies in the top ten. J is TRBJ1-1 and V is TRBV5-1; D may be TRBD1 (6 bases). The sample taken for sequencing was a population of CD138-negative cells sorted from bone marrow. This clonotype originated in a donor at least 40 years old with multiple myeloma. The CDR3 reads CASSLTQGLGNTEAFF. CDR3 DNA: TGCGCCAGCAGCTTGACCCAGGGGTTGGGGAACACTGAAGCTTTCTTT.